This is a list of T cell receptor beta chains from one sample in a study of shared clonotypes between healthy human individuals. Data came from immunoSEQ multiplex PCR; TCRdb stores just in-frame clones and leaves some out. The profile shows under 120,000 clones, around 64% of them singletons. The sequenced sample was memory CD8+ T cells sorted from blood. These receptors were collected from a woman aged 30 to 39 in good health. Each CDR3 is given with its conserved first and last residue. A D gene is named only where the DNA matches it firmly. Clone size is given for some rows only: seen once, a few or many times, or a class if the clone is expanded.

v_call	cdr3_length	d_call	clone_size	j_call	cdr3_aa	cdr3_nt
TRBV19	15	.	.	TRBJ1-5	CASNANGLSNQPQHF	TGTGCCAGTAACGCAAACGGACTTAGCAATCAGCCCCAGCATTTT
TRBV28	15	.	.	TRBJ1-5	CASSAPRLSNQPQHF	TGTGCCAGCAGCGCCCCCCGACTGAGCAATCAGCCCCAGCATTTT
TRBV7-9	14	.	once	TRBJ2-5	CASSQGLPRETQYF	TGTGCCAGCAGCCAGGGACTGCCGCGGGAGACCCAGTACTTC
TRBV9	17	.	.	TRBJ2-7	CASSPRLVLRGRGEQYF	TGTGCCAGCAGCCCGCGACTAGTCCTACGGGGGCGGGGGGAGCAGTACTTC
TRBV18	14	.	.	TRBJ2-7	CASSPSGGPYEQYF	TGTGCCAGCTCACCTTCTGGCGGCCCCTACGAGCAGTACTTC
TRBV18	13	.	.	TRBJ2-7	CASSPPIWAKQYF	TGTGCCAGCTCACCACCTATATGGGCGAAGCAGTACTTC
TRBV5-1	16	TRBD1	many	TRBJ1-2	CASSLAPGTGMYGYTF	TGCGCCAGCAGCTTGGCCCCCGGGACAGGGATGTATGGCTACACCTTC
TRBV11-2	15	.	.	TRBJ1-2	CASSQPGAGQYGYTF	TGTGCCAGCAGCCAGCCAGGAGCAGGGCAATATGGCTACACCTTC
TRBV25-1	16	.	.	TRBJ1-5	CASSELGGDRDQPQHF	TGTGCCAGCAGTGAATTGGGGGGCGACCGGGATCAGCCCCAGCATTTT
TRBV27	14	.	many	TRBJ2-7	CASSSTGSSYEQYF	TGTGCCAGCAGTTCGACGGGGAGCTCCTACGAGCAGTACTTC
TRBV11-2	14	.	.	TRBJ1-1	CASSWTQGNTEAFF	TGTGCCAGCAGCTGGACACAGGGGAACACTGAAGCTTTCTTT
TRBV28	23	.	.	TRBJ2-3	CASGPWRPQGGPHRAATTDTQYF	TGTGCCAGCGGCCCGTGGAGGCCCCAGGGCGGACCACACAGGGCCGCGACCACAGATACGCAGTATTTT
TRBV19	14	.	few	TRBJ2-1	CASTSRDKHHEQFF	TGTGCCAGTACCTCCCGGGACAAGCACCATGAGCAGTTCTTC
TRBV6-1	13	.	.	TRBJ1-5	CASRRDGERPQHF	TGTGCCAGCAGACGGGACGGGGAACGGCCCCAGCATTTT
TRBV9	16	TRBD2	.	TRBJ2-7	CASGGTSEMGSYEQYF	TGTGCCAGCGGAGGGACTAGCGAGATGGGCTCCTACGAGCAGTACTTC
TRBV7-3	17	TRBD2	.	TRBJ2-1	CASSLTGLAEPYNEQFF	TGTGCCAGCAGCTTAACGGGACTAGCGGAGCCCTACAATGAGCAGTTCTTC
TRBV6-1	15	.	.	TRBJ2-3	CASSERTGAIDTQYF	TGTGCCAGCAGTGAGAGGACTGGGGCTATAGATACGCAGTATTTT
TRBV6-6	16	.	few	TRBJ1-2	CASSYRRGTAKDGYTF	TGTGCCAGCAGTTATCGGCGGGGGACGGCTAAGGATGGCTACACCTTC
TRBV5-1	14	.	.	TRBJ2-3	CASSSGEVVDTQYF	TGCGCCAGCAGCTCGGGGGAGGTGGTAGATACGCAGTATTTT
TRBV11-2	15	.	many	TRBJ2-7	CASSLGTLPWGEQYF	TGTGCCAGCAGCTTAGGGACACTCCCTTGGGGCGAGCAGTACTTC
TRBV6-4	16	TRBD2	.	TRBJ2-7	CASSYSVSGGGYEQYF	TGTGCCAGCAGTTACTCGGTGAGCGGGGGAGGCTACGAGCAGTACTTC
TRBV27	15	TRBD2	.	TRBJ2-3	CASSFGLAGIDTQYF	TGTGCCAGCAGTTTTGGACTAGCGGGGATAGATACGCAGTATTTT
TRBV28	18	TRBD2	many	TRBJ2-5	CASSLWTSGRAGEETQYF	TGTGCCAGCAGTTTATGGACTAGCGGGAGGGCCGGTGAGGAGACCCAGTACTTC
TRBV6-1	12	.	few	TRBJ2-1	CASKRGTSEQFF	TGTGCCAGCAAACGGGGGACCAGCGAGCAGTTCTTC
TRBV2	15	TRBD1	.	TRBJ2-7	CASSAKTGDSYEQYF	TGTGCCAGCAGCGCGAAAACAGGGGACTCCTACGAGCAGTACTTC
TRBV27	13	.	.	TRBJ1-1	CASSSTRNTEAFF	TGTGCCAGCAGTTCTACCAGAAACACTGAAGCTTTCTTT
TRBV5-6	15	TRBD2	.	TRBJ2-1	CASGDSGRGYNEQFF	TGTGCCAGCGGGGATAGCGGGAGGGGCTACAATGAGCAGTTCTTC
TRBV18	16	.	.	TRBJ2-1	CASSPIETRNYNEQFF	TGTGCCAGCTCACCTATTGAGACTAGGAACTACAATGAGCAGTTCTTC
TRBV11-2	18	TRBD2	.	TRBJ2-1	CASSVGWLAGSSYNEQFF	TGTGCCAGCAGCGTAGGTTGGTTAGCGGGGAGCTCCTACAATGAGCAGTTCTTC
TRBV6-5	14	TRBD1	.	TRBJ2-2	CASSTTGGGGELFF	TGTGCCAGCAGTACGACAGGGGGCGGCGGGGAGCTGTTTTTT
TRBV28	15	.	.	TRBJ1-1	CASSEPLTPNTEAFF	TGTGCCAGCAGTGAGCCCTTGACACCAAACACTGAAGCTTTCTTT
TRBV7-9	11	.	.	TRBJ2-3	CASSSHPLGGF	TGTGCCAGCAGCTCTCACCCCCTGGGCGGATTT
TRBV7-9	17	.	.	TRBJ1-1	CASSLIGESHIPTEAFF	TGTGCCAGCAGCTTAATTGGAGAGTCCCATATTCCAACTGAAGCTTTCTTT
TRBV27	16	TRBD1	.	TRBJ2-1	CASSSKGGTGFYEQFF	TGTGCCAGCAGTAGTAAGGGCGGGACAGGGTTTTATGAGCAGTTCTTC
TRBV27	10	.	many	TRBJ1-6	CASTARALHF	TGTGCCAGCACCGCGAGGGCCCTCCACTTT
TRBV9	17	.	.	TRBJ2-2	CASSVNIFGTNTGELFF	TGTGCCAGCAGCGTAAATATTTTCGGAACAAACACCGGGGAGCTGTTTTTT
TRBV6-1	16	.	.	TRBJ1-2	CASSETTRNANYGYTF	TGTGCCAGCAGTGAAACAACTCGCAACGCTAACTATGGCTACACCTTC
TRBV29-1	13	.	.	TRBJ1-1	CSVAPGEGTEAFF	TGCAGCGTGGCGCCGGGTGAGGGCACTGAAGCTTTCTTT
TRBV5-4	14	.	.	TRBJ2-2	CASSLAENTGELFF	TGTGCCAGCAGCTTGGCGGAGAACACCGGGGAGCTGTTTTTT
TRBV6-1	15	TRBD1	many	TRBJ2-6	CASKDRDDGANVLTF	TGTGCCAGCAAGGACAGGGACGACGGGGCCAACGTCCTGACTTTC
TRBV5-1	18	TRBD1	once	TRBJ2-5	CASSLVRLIGTGQETQYF	TGCGCCAGCAGCTTGGTAAGGCTAATTGGGACAGGGCAAGAGACCCAGTACTTC
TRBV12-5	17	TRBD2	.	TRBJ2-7	CASGLVPNVAGDNEQYF	TGTGCTAGTGGTTTGGTACCAAATGTGGCGGGAGATAACGAGCAGTACTTC
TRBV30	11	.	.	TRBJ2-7	CAWNTHAGQYF	TGTGCCTGGAACACTCACGCGGGGCAGTACTTC
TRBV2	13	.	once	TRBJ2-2	CASRPTNTGELFF	TGTGCCAGCAGACCCACTAACACCGGGGAGCTGTTTTTT
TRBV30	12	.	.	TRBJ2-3	CAWSPTTDTQYF	TGTGCCTGGAGTCCGACCACAGATACGCAGTATTTT
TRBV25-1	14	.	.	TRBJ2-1	CASSEFQGSNEQFF	TGTGCCAGCAGTGAATTTCAGGGCTCCAATGAGCAGTTCTTC
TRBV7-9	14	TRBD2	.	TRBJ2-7	CASSPGLAGAEQYF	TGTGCCAGCAGCCCGGGACTAGCGGGAGCCGAGCAGTACTTC
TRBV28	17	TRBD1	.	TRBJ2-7	CASSSPTGPSNIYEQYF	TGTGCCAGCAGTTCCCCGACAGGGCCTTCAAACATATACGAGCAGTACTTC
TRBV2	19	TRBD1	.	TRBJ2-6	CASSYTGGPYGSGANVLTF	TGTGCCAGCAGCTACACAGGGGGTCCTTACGGCTCTGGGGCCAACGTCCTGACTTTC
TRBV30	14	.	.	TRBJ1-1	CAWSEHVMNTEAFF	TGTGCCTGGAGTGAGCATGTAATGAACACTGAAGCTTTCTTT
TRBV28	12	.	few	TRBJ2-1	CANSGSNNEQFF	TGTGCCAACAGCGGCTCGAACAATGAGCAGTTCTTC
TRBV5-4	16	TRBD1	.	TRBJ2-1	CASSLESGTGINEQFF	TGTGCCAGCAGCTTGGAGTCCGGGACAGGTATCAATGAGCAGTTCTTC
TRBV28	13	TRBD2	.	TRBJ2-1	CASSTSGRDEQFF	TGTGCCAGCAGTACAAGCGGGAGAGATGAGCAGTTCTTC
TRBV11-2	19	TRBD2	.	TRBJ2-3	CASSLAWGLAGVGTDTQYF	TGTGCCAGCAGCTTAGCCTGGGGACTAGCGGGAGTTGGGACAGATACGCAGTATTTT
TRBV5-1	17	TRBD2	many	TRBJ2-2	CASSPGTSGRDTGELFF	TGCGCCAGCAGCCCCGGGACTAGCGGGAGGGATACCGGGGAGCTGTTTTTT
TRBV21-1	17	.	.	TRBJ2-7	CASSKGLNRPPTREQYF	TGTGCCAGCAGCAAAGGTTTGAATAGACCCCCTACTAGGGAGCAGTACTTC
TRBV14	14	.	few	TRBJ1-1	CASGQRGLNTEAFF	TGTGCCAGCGGACAAAGGGGTTTGAACACTGAAGCTTTCTTT
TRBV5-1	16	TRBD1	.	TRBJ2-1	CASSFATGVSYNEQFF	TGCGCCAGCAGCTTTGCCACAGGGGTGTCCTACAATGAGCAGTTCTTC
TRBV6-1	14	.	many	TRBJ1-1	CASSAGVMNTEAFF	TGTGCCAGCAGTGCCGGCGTCATGAACACTGAAGCTTTCTTT